This T cell receptor (beta chain) was captured by sequencing in a study of regulatory T cells in long-lasting Graves disease. Study in general: Newly diagnosed Graves' patients had taken antithyroid drugs under 3 months. Study-wide points: Newly diagnosed disease favored TRBV20-1 and TRBJ2-1 over persistent disease.

Described time point: newly diagnosed GD, antithyroid drugs for less than 3 months. PBMCs were the source of the RNA used for TCR sequencing. Germline-derived CDR1 and CDR2 are SGDLS and YYNGEE. Trimming pared 0 bases from V and 7 bases from J, leaving 16 bases between. CDR3 length equals 15 residues. Worth noting for this clonotype: No antigen is known for it.

Relying on iRepertoire HTBI primers and Arm-PCR of CDR3 regions, the team built TCR beta libraries. From the multiplex PCR reads, TCRdb called clonotypes with MiXCR, one entry per CDR3 protein. The repertoire has 550,000 to 650,000 distinct CDR3 sequences, around 16% of them found once; the top ten carry approximately 12%. This sample was also put to use in a study of T cells in Graves' hyperthyroidism and ophthalmopathy.

The sequence derives from a man aged 18 to 29 with Graves disease. This chain joins TRBV9 and TRBJ1-1, with D maybe TRBD1 (5 bases). Specimen: peripheral blood mononuclear cells (PBMCs), collected at new diagnosis, from a patient treated with antithyroid drugs. In DNA form, the CDR3 reads TGTGCCAGCAGCGTAGAAGGGGTGCGGGGAGTTGAAGCTTTCTTT. Amino acid sequence: CASSVEGVRGVEAFF.